Each of the 19 T cell receptor beta chains below was sequenced from the same sample in a study of T-cell memory formation after mild COVID-19. TCRdb reprocessed the 5' RACE reads via MiXCR and lists one record per CDR3 protein. The sample contains about 360,000 distinct CDR3 sequences, about an eighth of which appear only once. What was sequenced was PBMCs or a T cell subset sorted from them (not recorded which). These receptors were taken from a man between 18 and 35 years old who had mild COVID-19 (a few samples of this study predate the infection). Cell type and time point are not known.

A few counts support this clonotype. The chain carries TRBV9 and TRBJ2-5; D possibly matches TRBD1 or TRBD2 (5 bases each). This CDR3 has 13 residues. V was pared by 3 bases and J by 1 base, with 7 bases between. Germline CDR1 and CDR2: SGDLS and YYNGEE. Here the CDR3 DNA reads TGTGCCAGCAGCGGGGGGACCCAAGAGACCCAGTACTTC. Encoded protein: CASSGGTQETQYF.

This clonotype was seen only a few times. V usage is TRBV5-1 and J usage is TRBJ2-2, with D perhaps matching TRBD1 (5 bases). Germline CDR1 and CDR2: SGHRS and YFSETQ. The CDR3 contains 15 residues. Trimming took off 6 bases at V and 2 bases at J, with 14 bases between the two ends. The DNA of the CDR3 is TGCGCCAGCAATATCCAGGGATCTAACACCGGGGAGCTGTTTTTT. It codes for CASNIQGSNTGELFF. The whole variable domain, remainder taken from reference TRBV5-1 and TRBJ2-2, is KAGVTQTPRYLIKTRGQQVTLSCSPISGHRSVSWYQQTPGQGLQFLFEYFSETQRNKGNFPGRFSGRQFSNSRSEMNVSTLELGDSALYLCASNIQGSNTGELFFGEGSRLTVL.

The J gene is TRBJ1-6, the V gene TRBV7-2; 8 positions match TRBD1. The CDR3 is made up of 14 amino acids. The germline V gene has CDR1 SGHTA and CDR2 FQGNSA. The ends lost 1 base at V and 10 bases at J; junction bases unmatched: 3. Here the CDR3 DNA reads TGTGCCAGCAGCTTAGGGACAGGGTACTCACCCCTCCACTTT. Protein product: CASSLGTGYSPLHF. The entire variable domain, with the rest obtained from reference TRBV7-2 and TRBJ1-6, is as follows: GAGVSQSPSNKVTEKGKDVELRCDPISGHTALYWYRQSLGQGLEFLIYFQGNSAPDKSGLPSDRFSAERTGGSVSTLTIQRTQQEDSAVYLCASSLGTGYSPLHFGNGTRLTVT.

The J gene is TRBJ1-2, the V gene TRBV12-3 or TRBV12-4, with D uncertain. The CDR3 contains 11 residues. V lost 6 bases to trimming and J lost 9 bases, with 11 bases between them. The CDR3 DNA sequence: TGTGCCAGCAGCCCGGTCGTTAGCTACACCTTC. Translating it yields CASSPVVSYTF.

As regards this clonotype: The CDR3 end shows no conserved phenylalanine or tryptophan, and so a read error is likely. The rearrangement joins TRBV7-8 to TRBJ2-7; D not resolved. The ends were cut back, 1 base at V and 4 bases at J, with 5 bases in the middle. The CDR3 runs to 12 residues. Germline CDR1 reads SGHVS; CDR2 reads FQNEAQ. DNA of the CDR3: TGTGCCAGCAGCTTAGGGCGGTACGAGCAGTACTTA. Its translation: CASSLGRYEQYL.

The chain links TRBV11-3 to TRBJ1-5; TRBD1 is a possible D gene (6 bases). CDR1 SGHNT and CDR2 YENEEA come from the germline V gene. The CDR3 has 16 amino acids. Between the trimmed V and J ends, which lost 6 bases and 5 bases, there was a span of 20 bases. The CDR3 DNA follows: TGTGCCAGCAGACAAGGGGGTTGCGGGTACTATCAGCCCCAGCATTTT. Protein: CASRQGGCGYYQPQHF.

The chain combines TRBV9 with TRBJ2-3, with a possible D match to TRBD1 (6 bases). Germline loops: CDR1 SGDLS, CDR2 YYNGEE. This CDR3 has 15 amino acids. V was cut by 2 bases and J by 6 bases, with 16 bases left in between. The CDR3: CASSVGVGAGDTQYF. CDR3 sequence (DNA): TGTGCCAGCAGCGTCGGGGTGGGGGCCGGGGATACGCAGTATTTT.

This clonotype showed up just a few times. The J gene is TRBJ1-2, the V gene TRBV6-5; the D is unclear. The CDR3 length is 12 residues. Per germline, CDR1 MNHEY and CDR2 SVGAGI. The V end was cut by 6 bases, the J end by 5 bases, with 10 bases between. This chain's CDR3 is CASREVGYGYTF. Here the CDR3 DNA reads TGTGCCAGCAGGGAAGTGGGGTATGGCTACACCTTC.

This rearrangement joins TRBV7-6 to TRBJ2-1; 14 nucleotides agree with TRBD2. J gave up 8 bases and V 5 bases, and 8 bases lay outside the gene matches. The CDR3 length is 16 residues. Per germline, CDR1 SGHVS and CDR2 FNYEAQ. CDR3 in amino acids: CASSPRLAGGPYEQFF. As DNA, the CDR3 is TGTGCCAGCAGCCCCAGACTAGCGGGGGGGCCGTATGAGCAGTTCTTC.

The rearrangement uses TRBV11-2 and TRBJ1-1; D gene unclear. The V and J ends lost 4 bases and 6 bases respectively, with 9 bases between them. Germline-derived CDR1 and CDR2 are SGHAT and FQNNGV. This CDR3 has 12 residues. CDR3 bases: TGTGCCAGCAGCTCCGGTTTTGCTGAAGCTTTCTTT. This sequence encodes CASSSGFAEAFF. The whole variable domain, filled in from reference TRBV11-2 and TRBJ1-1, reads EAGVAQSPRYKIIEKRQSVAFWCNPISGHATLYWYQQILGQGPKLLIQFQNNGVVDDSQLPKDRFSAERLKGVDSTLKIQPAKLEDSAVYLCASSSGFAEAFFGQGTRLTVV.

This clonotype came up a few times. V and J are TRBV2 and TRBJ2-3; D is ambiguous. Per the germline V gene, CDR1 is SNHLY and CDR2 is FYNNEI. The V end was cut by 1 base, the J end by 2 bases, with 4 bases between. This CDR3 is built from 13 residues. The CDR3 spells CASSEDYTDTQYF. Written as DNA, the CDR3 is TGTGCCAGCAGTGAAGACTACACAGATACGCAGTATTTT. Looking up the rest from reference TRBV2 and TRBJ2-3 gives the full variable domain: EPEVTQTPSHQVTQMGQEVILRCVPISNHLYFYWYRQILGQKVEFLVSFYNNEISEKSEIFDDQFSVERPDGSNFTLKIRSTKLEDSAMYFCASSEDYTDTQYFGPGTRLTVL.

V usage is TRBV7-2 and J usage is TRBJ2-7, with D perhaps TRBD2 (5 bases). V was cut by 5 bases and J by 4 bases, with 18 bases left in between. This CDR3 spans 15 amino acids. From germline, CDR1 is SGHTA and CDR2 FQGNSA. The CDR3 sequence: CASSPLVRGLYEQYF. Here the CDR3 DNA reads TGTGCCAGCAGCCCCCTTGTCAGAGGGCTATACGAGCAGTACTTC.

This chain connects TRBV5-1 to TRBJ1-1, with TRBD1 identical over 7 bases. The germline V gene has CDR1 SGHRS and CDR2 YFSETQ. CDR3 length: 14 residues. V trimming: 4 bases; J trimming: 4 bases; junction bases outside the gene matches: 7. The CDR3 DNA sequence: TGCGCCAGCAGCAGCACTGACAGGGTCACTGAAGCTTTCTTT. Its translation: CASSSTDRVTEAFF.

The chain is built from TRBV10-3 and TRBJ1-1; a possible D gene is TRBD1 (5 bases). CDR3 length: 14 residues. The V gene lost 10 bases and the J gene lost 0 bases, with 15 bases spanning the gap. CDR1 is ENHRY and CDR2 is SYGVKD in the germline V gene. The CDR3 DNA reads as TGTGCCACAATCCAGGGCAATATGAACACTGAAGCTTTCTTT. Translating gives CATIQGNMNTEAFF.

This clonotype was recorded a few times. The V gene is TRBV28, the J gene TRBJ2-4; 8 bases match TRBD2. Germline CDR1 reads MDHEN; CDR2 reads SYDVKM. CDR3 length equals 12 residues. V lost 3 bases, J lost 14 bases, and 6 bases stayed unmatched. CDR3 in DNA: TGTGCCAGCAGTTTCTTACGGGGGGGAGAGTACTTC. This encodes CASSFLRGGEYF. The whole variable domain, filled in from reference TRBV28 and TRBJ2-4, reads DVKVTQSSRYLVKRTGEKVFLECVQDMDHENMFWYRQDPGLGLRLIYFSYDVKMKEKGDIPEGYSVSREKKERFSLILESASTNQTSMYLCASSFLRGGEYFGAGTRLSVL.

This clonotype has ten or more counts. The V and J genes are TRBV10-3 and TRBJ2-5; tentative D call: TRBD2 (6 bases). CDR3 length: 14 amino acids. Germline V lookup: CDR1 ENHRY, CDR2 SYGVKD. The ends were cut back, 8 bases at V and 5 bases at J, with 18 bases in the middle. The CDR3 nucleotides are TGTGCCATCCGGGACTTTGAGTGGGGTGAGACCCAGTACTTC. Translated, it gives CAIRDFEWGETQYF.

This clonotype was seen a handful of times. This chain links TRBV9 with TRBJ2-5; 8 bases line up with TRBD2. The CDR3 extends over 16 amino acids. In germline, CDR1 is SGDLS, CDR2 YYNGEE. Trimming removed 4 bases from V and 5 bases from J; junction bases left unmatched: 13. This CDR3 is CASSISGSPSGETQYF. The CDR3 region has the DNA TGTGCCAGCAGCATCAGCGGTTCGCCTAGCGGGGAGACCCAGTACTTC.

This clonotype occurred a few times. DNA of the CDR3: TGTGCCAGCAGTTACTCGGCCGGGGATCGTAACTATGGCTACACCTTC. Its translation is CASSYSAGDRNYGYTF. This sequence joins TRBV6-5 and TRBJ1-2; D uncertain. There are 16 residues in the CDR3. The V and J ends lost 0 bases and 1 base respectively, with 12 bases between them. The germline gives CDR1 MNHEY, CDR2 SVGAGI.

This clonotype was detected a few times. CDR3 region: CSARDVDTQYF. The CDR3 DNA follows: TGCAGTGCTAGAGACGTAGATACGCAGTATTTT. The chain employs TRBV20-1 and TRBJ2-3; D remains ambiguous. Germline V gene data show CDR1 as DFQATT and CDR2 as SNEGSKA (reference sequence). Trimming pared 0 bases from V and 5 bases from J, leaving 3 bases between. There are 11 residues in the CDR3.